The clone carrying this TCR beta chain was seen a handful of times. The CDR3 length is 13 residues. Trimming shortened V by 0 bases and J by 3 bases, and 7 bases separated the two germline ends. CDR1 and CDR2 from the germline V gene are SGHNT and YYREEE (reference sequence). This record comes from a study of blood T cell repertoires in COVID-19. Looking at the study overall: Whether acute or convalescent, the COVID-19 samples came from the United States, Italy and Spain. PBMCs, B-cell-depleted T cells, or T cells provided the cDNA or gDNA that made up the material.

Authors' analysis steps: Amplification with reference gene primers provided the estimates of nucleated cell counts. Only in-frame clones appear in the TCRdb table, and some are missing; sequencing was by immunoSEQ multiplex PCR. For V, J and clone size, that table is used; D and trimming come from the DNA. The repertoire includes some 290,000 clones, over 65% of them detected once, and 4.6% sits in the top ten. V gene TRBV5-4 combines with J gene TRBJ2-7; D remains ambiguous. This receptor was obtained from a man in his fifties or sixties who had recovered from COVID-19. Input material: peripheral blood. CDR3 coding DNA: TGTGCCAGCAGCTTGGACACGTACTACGAGCAGTACTTC. Amino acids: CASSLDTYYEQYF.